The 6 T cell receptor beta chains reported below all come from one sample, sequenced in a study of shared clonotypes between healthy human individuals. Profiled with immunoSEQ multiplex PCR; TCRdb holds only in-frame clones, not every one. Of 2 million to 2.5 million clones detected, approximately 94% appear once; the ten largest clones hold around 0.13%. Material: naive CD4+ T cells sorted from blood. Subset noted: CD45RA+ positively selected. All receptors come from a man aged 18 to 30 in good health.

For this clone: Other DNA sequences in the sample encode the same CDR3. CDR3 sequence (DNA): TGTGCCTGGAGTGAGGGGGGTAACTATGGCTACACCTTC. It yields the protein CAWSEGGNYGYTF. The V gene is TRBV30, the J gene TRBJ1-2; the D gene is possibly TRBD1 (6 bases). This CDR3 contains 13 residues. Trimming removed 1 base from V and 1 base from J, with 7 bases in between. Germline CDR1 is GTSNPN and CDR2 is SVGIG (reference sequence).

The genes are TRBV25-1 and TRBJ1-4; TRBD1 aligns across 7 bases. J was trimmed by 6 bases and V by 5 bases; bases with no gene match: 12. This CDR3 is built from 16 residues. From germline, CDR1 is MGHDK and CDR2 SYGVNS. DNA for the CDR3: TGTGCCAGCAGTCTCCAATCGGACAGGAGGGATGAAAAACTGTTTTTT. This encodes CASSLQSDRRDEKLFF.

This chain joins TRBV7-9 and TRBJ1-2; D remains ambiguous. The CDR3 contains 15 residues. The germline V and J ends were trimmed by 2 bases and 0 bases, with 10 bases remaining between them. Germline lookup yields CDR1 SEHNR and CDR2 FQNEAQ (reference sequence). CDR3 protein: CASSLLSDANYGYTF. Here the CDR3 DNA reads TGTGCCAGCAGCTTACTCAGTGACGCTAACTATGGCTACACCTTC.

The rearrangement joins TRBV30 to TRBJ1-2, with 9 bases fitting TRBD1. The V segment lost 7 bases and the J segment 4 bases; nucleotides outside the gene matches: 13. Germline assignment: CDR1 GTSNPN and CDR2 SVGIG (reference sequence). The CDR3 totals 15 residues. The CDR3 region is CAYHPGQGSFYGYTF. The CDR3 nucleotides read TGTGCCTATCACCCCGGACAGGGGAGTTTCTATGGCTACACCTTC.

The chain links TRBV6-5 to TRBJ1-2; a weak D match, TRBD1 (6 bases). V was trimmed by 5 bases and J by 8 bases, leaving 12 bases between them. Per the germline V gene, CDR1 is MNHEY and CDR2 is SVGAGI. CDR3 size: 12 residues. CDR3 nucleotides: TGTGCCAGCAGTGCAGGGGAGGGCGGCTACACCTTC. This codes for CASSAGEGGYTF.

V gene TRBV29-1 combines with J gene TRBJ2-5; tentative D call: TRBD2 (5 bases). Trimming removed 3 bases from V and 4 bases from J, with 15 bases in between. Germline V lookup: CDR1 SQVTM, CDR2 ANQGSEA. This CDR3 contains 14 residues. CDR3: CSVEGGRRSETQYF. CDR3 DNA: TGCAGCGTTGAGGGCGGGCGGAGATCAGAGACCCAGTACTTC. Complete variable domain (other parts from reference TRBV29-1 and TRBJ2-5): SAVISQKPSRDICQRGTSLTIQCQVDSQVTMMFWYRQQPGQSLTLIATANQGSEATYESGFVIDKFPISRPNLTFSTLTVSNMSPEDSSIYLCSVEGGRRSETQYFGPGTRLLVL.